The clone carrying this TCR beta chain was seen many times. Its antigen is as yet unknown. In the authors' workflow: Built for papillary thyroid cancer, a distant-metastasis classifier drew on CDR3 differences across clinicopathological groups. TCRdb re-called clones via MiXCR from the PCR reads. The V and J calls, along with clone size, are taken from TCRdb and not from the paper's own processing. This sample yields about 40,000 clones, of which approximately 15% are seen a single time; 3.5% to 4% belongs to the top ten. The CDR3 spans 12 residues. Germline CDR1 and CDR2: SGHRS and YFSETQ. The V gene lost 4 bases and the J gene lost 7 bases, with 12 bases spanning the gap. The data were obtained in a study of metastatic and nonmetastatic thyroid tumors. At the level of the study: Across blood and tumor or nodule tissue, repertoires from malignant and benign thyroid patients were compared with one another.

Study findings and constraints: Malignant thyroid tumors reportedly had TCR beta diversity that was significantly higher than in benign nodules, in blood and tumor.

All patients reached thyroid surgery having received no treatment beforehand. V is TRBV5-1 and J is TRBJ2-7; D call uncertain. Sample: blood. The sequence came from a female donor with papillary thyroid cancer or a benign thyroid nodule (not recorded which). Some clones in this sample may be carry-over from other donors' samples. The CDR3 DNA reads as TGCGCCAGCAGCGTAGGTGGCATAGAGCAGTACTTC. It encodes CASSVGGIEQYF.